These 14 T cell receptor beta chains originate from one sample sequenced in a study of T cells after yellow fever vaccination. TCRdb independently ran MiXCR on the 5' RACE reads; one entry per CDR3 protein. The sample shows around 300,000 distinct CDR3 sequences, about 4% of them seen only once. The sample consisted of PBMCs, taken 5 days after the yellow fever booster vaccination. The receptors originated from a young man who received the YFV17D yellow fever vaccine.

This clonotype was counted at least ten times. V and J are TRBV7-2 and TRBJ2-7; weak D call: TRBD1 (6 bases). V was pared by 0 bases and J by 2 bases, with 11 bases between. There are 15 residues in the CDR3. Germline V CDR1 and CDR2: SGHTA, FQGNSA. The CDR3 bases are TGTGCCAGCAGCTTAGCCTCAGGGGTTACCTACGAGCAGTACGTC. As protein: CASSLASGVTYEQYV.

This clonotype was recorded many times. V gene TRBV9 combines with J gene TRBJ2-3, with 7 positions matching TRBD2. The CDR3 has 17 amino acids. From germline, CDR1 is SGDLS and CDR2 YYNGEE. V lost 0 bases, J lost 2 bases, and 9 bases stayed unmatched. CDR3 sequence: CASSVGWQRGVTDTQYF. Written as DNA, the CDR3 is TGTGCCAGCAGCGTAGGTTGGCAGCGGGGAGTCACAGATACGCAGTATTTT. Supplemented by reference TRBV9 and TRBJ2-3, the full variable domain reads DSGVTQTPKHLITATGQRVTLRCSPRSGDLSVYWYQQSLDQGLQFLIQYYNGEERAKGNILERFSAQQFPDLHSELNLSSLELGDSALYFCASSVGWQRGVTDTQYFGPGTRLTVL.

A few counts support this clonotype. The chain employs TRBV4-1 and TRBJ2-2; either TRBD1 or TRBD2 may fit D (5 bases each). This CDR3 has 14 residues. Trimming took off 4 bases at V and 6 bases at J, with 12 bases between the two ends. Germline CDR1 is MGHRA and CDR2 is YSYEKL. CDR3 protein: CASSRSREPGELFF. CDR3 sequence (DNA): TGCGCCAGCAGCCGATCCAGGGAGCCCGGGGAGCTGTTTTTT.

The chain links TRBV28 to TRBJ1-4; 7 nucleotides match TRBD1. CDR3 length: 14 amino acids. Germline V gene lookup returns CDR1 MDHEN and CDR2 SYDVKM. Trimming at V came to 4 bases and at J to 8 bases, leaving 7 bases not matched to a gene. CDR3 in DNA: TGTGCCAGCAGTTACCGGGACAGTTACGAAAAACTGTTTTTT. This encodes CASSYRDSYEKLFF.

The V gene is TRBV12-3 or TRBV12-4, the J gene TRBJ2-5; D might be TRBD1 or TRBD2, each matching 6 bases. The CDR3 contains 13 residues. Trimming left V 9 bases short and J 4 bases short, with 15 bases between. CDR3 amino acids: CASQRGAGETQYF. The CDR3 DNA reads as TGTGCCAGTCAGAGGGGGGCAGGAGAGACCCAGTACTTC.

At least ten counts were recorded for this clonotype. The rearrangement joins TRBV7-8 to TRBJ1-2; no clear D. Germline assignment: CDR1 SGHVS and CDR2 FQNEAQ. CDR3 length equals 15 residues. V gave up 1 base and J gave up 0 bases, with 9 bases separating them. The DNA of the CDR3 is TGTGCCAGCAGCTTAGTTTTTGGGTCTAACTATGGCTACACCTTC. Its protein product is CASSLVFGSNYGYTF. Full variable domain (missing parts from reference TRBV7-8 and TRBJ1-2): GAGVSQSPRYKVAKRGQDVALRCDPISGHVSLFWYQQALGQGPEFLTYFQNEAQLDKSGLPSDRFFAERPEGSVSTLKIQRTQQEDSAVYLCASSLVFGSNYGYTFGSGTRLTVV.

The V and J genes are TRBV11-2 and TRBJ1-1; D not resolved. The CDR3 has 13 residues. V was clipped by 8 bases and J by 1 base, with 11 bases between them. Germline values: CDR1 SGHAT, CDR2 FQNNGV. This CDR3 reads CASPGVGNTEAFF. CDR3 in DNA: TGTGCCAGCCCCGGGGTAGGGAACACTGAAGCTTTCTTT.

In this sample, this clonotype turned up a few times. This chain uses TRBV6-2 or TRBV6-3 with TRBJ1-1; no reliable D call. Trimming removed 7 bases at V and 4 bases at J, with 10 bases between. CDR3 length equals 12 residues. Germline CDR1 reads MNHEY; CDR2 reads SVGEGT. The CDR3 sequence: CASNGFGTEAFF. The CDR3 coding sequence is TGTGCCAGCAATGGGTTTGGCACTGAAGCTTTCTTT.

The sample holds a few counts of this clonotype. The rearrangement links TRBV6-2 or TRBV6-3 to TRBJ2-4; 9 bases align to TRBD1. Germline lookup yields CDR1 MNHEY and CDR2 SVGEGT. V was pared by 5 bases and J by 8 bases, with 13 bases of the junction left unmatched. CDR3 length: 16 residues. In DNA form, the CDR3 reads TGTGCCAGCAGTGACCCGACAGGGGGGCATTGGGACATTCAGTACTTC. As protein: CASSDPTGGHWDIQYF.

This clonotype has at least ten counts. The gene calls are TRBV4-3 and TRBJ1-2; D gene uncertain. This CDR3 is built from 13 residues. Germline CDR1 LGHNA, CDR2 YSLEER. The V gene lost 4 bases and the J gene lost 7 bases, with 13 bases spanning the gap. The CDR3 nucleotides read TGCGCCAGCAGCCCCACCCGGGCTCCTGGCTACACCTTC. Translation gives CASSPTRAPGYTF.

The chain employs TRBV11-2 and TRBJ2-3, with D maybe TRBD2 (6 bases). Germline CDR1 SGHAT, CDR2 FQNNGV. Trimming removed 5 bases from V and 0 bases from J, with 15 bases in between. This CDR3 contains 16 residues. The CDR3 protein is CASSVTAGTSTDTQYF. In nucleotides, the CDR3 is TGTGCCAGCAGCGTAACGGCCGGGACTAGCACAGATACGCAGTATTTT.

This rearrangement joins TRBV15 to TRBJ2-2; 7 bases map to TRBD2. The junction had 3 bases not matched to a gene; V was cut back by 9 bases and J by 2 bases. The CDR3 loop spans 13 amino acids. Germline CDR1 reads LNHNV; CDR2 reads YYDKDF (reference sequence). The CDR3 bases are TGTGCCACGGGGGGGGTTAACACCGGGGAGCTGTTTTTT. Its protein is CATGGVNTGELFF.

This clonotype was seen many times. The CDR3 nucleotides are TGTGCCACCAGCAGAGATCCCATTAAATGGCAGGGCCCGAACACCGGGGAGCTGTTTTTT. It codes for CATSRDPIKWQGPNTGELFF. V is TRBV15 and J is TRBJ2-2; D is possibly TRBD1 (5 bases). The CDR3 sequence is 20 residues long. Trimming took 0 bases from V and 0 from J, leaving 20 bases between them. Germline V gene data show CDR1 as LNHNV and CDR2 as YYDKDF (reference sequence).

This sequence joins TRBV7-6 and TRBJ1-2, with no clear D. The V gene lost 5 bases and the J gene lost 8 bases, with 15 bases spanning the gap. Germline V lookup: CDR1 SGHVS, CDR2 FNYEAQ. The CDR3 covers 13 residues. In DNA form, the CDR3 reads TGTGCCAGCAGCCCGACCGACAAAGGAGGCTACACCTTC. It is translated as CASSPTDKGGYTF.